In its sample, the clone carrying this T cell receptor beta chain was seen a few times. The target antigen is unknown. Germline CDR1 MDHEN, CDR2 SYDVKM. Unmatched junction bases numbered 13, after V lost 6 bases and J lost 14 bases. CDR3 length: 15 amino acids. The data derive from a study of blood T cells in healthy people across ages. Study overall: Capture by template switching was about one barcoded beta molecule per two T cells. General observations from the study: As age increased, TCR beta diversity per million T cells fell in a roughly linear fashion.

PCR was performed a second time for 7 to 11 cycles using a sample-barcoded 5' primer and a J-beta primer mix. TCRdb re-called the 5' RACE reads with MiXCR, one entry per CDR3 protein. The table shows around 800,000 distinct CDR3 sequences, with roughly 26% occurring only once. They isolated at least 6 million PBMCs from each sample. These data were also filed under a second study, of T cells of mothers and their children. As that study records: Slightly, though not significantly, more overlap was seen in related than in unrelated mother-child pairs.

The receptor was derived from a boy aged 10-17 years in good health. The sequencing input was blood. The rearrangement links TRBV28 to TRBJ1-6; TRBD1 matches 10 bases. The DNA for the CDR3 is TGTGCCAGCAGCAGAGGACAGGGGGGTGTGATGGCCCTCCACTTT. Translating gives CASSRGQGGVMALHF.